The entry below gives a single T cell receptor (beta chain) sequence along with its context. Its specificity is not known. TCRdb keeps only in-frame clones here, not all; method: immunoSEQ multiplex PCR. The sample consists of 55,000 to 80,000 clones, approximately 89% of them appearing once. This CDR3 has 14 amino acids. Trimming cost V 5 bases and J 2 bases, with 11 bases left between them. Germline loops: CDR1 LNHDA, CDR2 SQIVND (reference sequence). The source of the sample is a study of OX40 agonist ivuxolimab in advanced cancers. Study summary: The study treated patients with ivuxolimab, an agonistic anti-OX40 (CD134) antibody.

Whole-study results and caveats: Patients who responded partially at 0.1-3.0 mg/kg showed clonal expansion ranking among the lowest.

This sequence originates from an adult with an advanced solid tumor such as melanoma, head and neck, liver or kidney cancer. This chain links TRBV19 with TRBJ2-3, with D unclear. Sample: CD4+ or CD8+ T cells sorted from blood, taken in a trial of the OX40 agonist ivuxolimab. The CDR3 DNA sequence: TGTGCCAGTAGTCGGGTCTCCCACACAGATACGCAGTATTTT. The encoded protein is CASSRVSHTDTQYF.